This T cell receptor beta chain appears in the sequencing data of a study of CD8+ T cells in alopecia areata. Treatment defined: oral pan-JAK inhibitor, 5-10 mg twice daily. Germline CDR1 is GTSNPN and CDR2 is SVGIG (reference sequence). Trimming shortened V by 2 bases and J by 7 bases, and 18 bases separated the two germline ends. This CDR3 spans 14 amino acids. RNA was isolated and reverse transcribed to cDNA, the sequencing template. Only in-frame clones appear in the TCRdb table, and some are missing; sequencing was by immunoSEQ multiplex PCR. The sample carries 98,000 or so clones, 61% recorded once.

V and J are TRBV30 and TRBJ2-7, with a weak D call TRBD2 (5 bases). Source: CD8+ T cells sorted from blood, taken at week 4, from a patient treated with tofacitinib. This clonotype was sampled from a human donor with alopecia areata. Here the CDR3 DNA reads TGTGCCTGGAGTCGGGGTACCGGGCTGGGTGAGCAGTACTTC. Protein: CAWSRGTGLGEQYF.